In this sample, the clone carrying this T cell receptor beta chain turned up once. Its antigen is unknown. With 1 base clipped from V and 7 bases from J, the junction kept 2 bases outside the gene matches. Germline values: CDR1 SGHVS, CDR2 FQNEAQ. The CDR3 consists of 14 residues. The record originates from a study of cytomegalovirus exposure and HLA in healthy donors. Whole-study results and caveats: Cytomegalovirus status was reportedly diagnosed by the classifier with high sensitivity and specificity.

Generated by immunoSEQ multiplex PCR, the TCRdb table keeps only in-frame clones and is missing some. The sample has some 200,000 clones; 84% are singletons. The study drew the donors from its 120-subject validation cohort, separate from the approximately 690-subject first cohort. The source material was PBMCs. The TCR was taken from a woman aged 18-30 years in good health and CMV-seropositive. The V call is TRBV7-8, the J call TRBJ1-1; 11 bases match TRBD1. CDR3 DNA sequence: TGTGCCAGCAGCTTAGGGGACAGGGGGTTTGAAGCTTTCTTT. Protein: CASSLGDRGFEAFF.